Each of the 12 T cell receptor beta chains below was sequenced from the same sample in a study of T cell repertoires in cytomegalovirus infection. TCRdb re-analysed the reads in MiXCR, keeping a single row per CDR3 protein. Of about 83,000 distinct CDR3 sequences listed, about 31% are singletons. These receptors have no known antigen. The sequenced sample was CD8+ T cells from cultured PBMCs, obtained from culture after CMV antigen stimulation. All receptors come from a human donor in good health (CMV status not recorded). Some clones in this sample may be carry-over from other donors' samples.

Ten or more counts support this clonotype. This chain joins TRBV6-2 or TRBV6-3 and TRBJ2-3, with unresolved D. In germline, CDR1 is MNHEY, CDR2 SVGEGT. Trimming stripped 5 bases from V and 3 bases from J, with 18 bases between. CDR3 size: 16 residues. CDR3 coding DNA: TGTGCCAGCAGTCCCGGACCCGTTAACCCGACAGATACGCAGTATTTT. Amino acids: CASSPGPVNPTDTQYF.

The rearrangement joins TRBV27 to TRBJ2-3; D unclear. Between the trimmed V and J ends, which lost 3 bases and 2 bases, there was a span of 6 bases. The CDR3 spans 13 residues. The germline V gene encodes CDR1 MNHEY and CDR2 SMNVEV (reference sequence). Here the CDR3 DNA reads TGTGCCAGCAGTTTGGCTGCCACAGATACGCAGTATTTT. Protein: CASSLAATDTQYF.

In this sample, this clonotype turned up a few times. The chain employs TRBV28 and TRBJ2-2; the D is unclear. Trimming left V 8 bases short and J 0 bases short, with 16 bases between. Germline V CDR1 and CDR2: MDHEN, SYDVKM. The CDR3 loop spans 16 amino acids. DNA of the CDR3: TGTGCCAGCGAGTTTAGCCAGACCGCGAACACCGGGGAGCTGTTTTTT. This sequence encodes CASEFSQTANTGELFF.

The CDR3 is CASSLVAHEAFF. The CDR3 nucleotides read TGCGCCAGCAGCTTGGTGGCCCACGAAGCTTTCTTT. The rearrangement uses TRBV5-1 and TRBJ1-1; D gene ambiguous. Germline V gene lookup returns CDR1 SGHRS and CDR2 YFSETQ. V lost 0 bases and J lost 8, with 8 bases in between. The CDR3 loop spans 12 amino acids.

This chain joins TRBV11-2 and TRBJ2-7; perhaps TRBD2 as D (6 bases). Germline V gene data show CDR1 as SGHAT and CDR2 as FQNNGV. V was cut by 1 base and J by 1 base, with 11 bases left in between. The length of the CDR3 is 15 residues. CDR3 DNA sequence: TGTGCCAGCAGCTTAGTGCGGGGTCCTTCCTACGAGCAGTACTTC. Its translation is CASSLVRGPSYEQYF.

The chain is built from TRBV15 and TRBJ2-4, with D unresolved. The CDR3 length is 12 residues. The V end was cut by 4 bases, the J end by 8 bases, with 9 bases between. Germline loops: CDR1 LNHNV, CDR2 YYDKDF (reference sequence). CDR3 sequence (DNA): TGTGCCACCAGCAACGGGCTGGACATTCAGTACTTC. Protein sequence: CATSNGLDIQYF. Complete variable domain (other parts from reference TRBV15 and TRBJ2-4): DAMVIQNPRYQVTQFGKPVTLSCSQTLNHNVMYWYQQKSSQAPKLLFHYYDKDFNNEADTPDNFQSRRPNTSFCFLDIRSPGLGDTAMYLCATSNGLDIQYFGAGTRLSVL.

CDR3 coding DNA: TGTGCCAGCAGCTTCTCCCTAGGAACAGATACGCAGTATTTT. Translation gives CASSFSLGTDTQYF. This chain connects TRBV28 to TRBJ2-3; D gene ambiguous. V lost 6 bases to trimming and J lost 3 bases, with 13 bases between them. CDR1 is MDHEN and CDR2 is SYDVKM in the germline V gene. CDR3 length: 14 amino acids.

This clonotype turned up a few times. V gene TRBV29-1 combines with J gene TRBJ2-1; 9 bases fit TRBD1. CDR3 length: 13 residues. CDR1 and CDR2 from the germline V gene are SQVTM and ANQGSEA. J gave up 5 bases and V 3 bases, and 2 bases lay outside the gene matches. CDR3 coding DNA: TGCAGCGTTGAGACAGGGGGGGACAATGAGCAGTTCTTC. Its translation: CSVETGGDNEQFF.

This chain links TRBV12-3 or TRBV12-4 with TRBJ1-2; D unclear. V lost 6 bases and J 8 bases, leaving 16 bases between the germline ends. CDR3 size: 13 residues. CDR3 nucleotides: TGTGCCAGCAGCTTGTCGGTCCCCACGGGCTACACCTTC. This translates into CASSLSVPTGYTF.

The chain couples TRBV19 to TRBJ2-7; D perhaps matches TRBD2 (5 bases). CDR3 size: 14 residues. Germline loops: CDR1 LNHDA, CDR2 SQIVND (reference sequence). Deletions cut 1 base from V and 0 bases from J, with 7 bases between. CDR3 sequence: CASSIGGSSYEQYF. Here the CDR3 DNA reads TGTGCCAGTAGTATAGGAGGGAGCTCCTACGAGCAGTACTTC.

A few counts support this clonotype. V usage is TRBV5-1 and J usage is TRBJ1-4; 8 nucleotides align to TRBD1. Per germline, CDR1 SGHRS and CDR2 YFSETQ. The V segment lost 5 bases and the J segment 4 bases; nucleotides outside the gene matches: 10. This CDR3 contains 16 residues. The CDR3 region is CASSREPGQVNEKLFF. CDR3 in DNA: TGCGCCAGCAGTCGTGAACCGGGACAGGTTAATGAAAAACTGTTTTTT.

This clonotype was seen at least ten times. The V call is TRBV7-9, the J call TRBJ2-7; 12 positions match TRBD2. Trimming removed 5 bases from V and 2 bases from J; junction bases left unmatched: 10. This CDR3 is built from 17 residues. Germline assignment: CDR1 SEHNR and CDR2 FQNEAQ (reference sequence). This CDR3 is CASSPEPTSGRTYEQYF. The DNA of the CDR3 is TGTGCCAGCAGCCCCGAGCCGACTAGCGGGAGAACCTACGAGCAGTACTTC.